The 31 T cell receptor beta chains reported below all come from one sample, sequenced in a study of spatial heterogeneity in lung cancer. Stated time point: sample taken at primary tumor resection. Sequencing of whole RNA from tumor, nontumor lung or frozen PBMC involved no sorting. MiXCR, run by TCRdb on the 5' RACE reads, gives a single entry per CDR3 protein. The data contain 90,000 or so distinct CDR3 sequences, approximately 8.9% of them seen just once; the ten biggest clones take up about 7.1%. Sequencing used PBMCs, obtained at surgery. The receptors come from a male donor with early-stage non-small cell lung cancer.

The rearrangement links TRBV6-6 to TRBJ1-1; D unclear. Germline V gene sequence: CDR1 MNHNY, CDR2 SVGAGI (reference sequence). The CDR3 extends over 13 amino acids. V was pared by 9 bases and J by 1 base, with 12 bases between. CDR3 in amino acids: CASLGRTNTEAFF. The CDR3 coding sequence is TGTGCCAGTTTAGGAAGAACGAACACTGAAGCTTTCTTT.

The chain carries TRBV20-1 and TRBJ1-5; TRBD1 aligns across 9 bases. V lost 3 bases to trimming and J lost 6 bases; unmatched junction nucleotides: 9. CDR3 length: 15 residues. Germline-derived CDR1 and CDR2 are DFQATT and SNEGSKA (reference sequence). CDR3 amino acids: CSARGGDREAQPQHF. Here the CDR3 DNA reads TGCAGTGCTAGGGGGGGGGACAGGGAAGCTCAGCCCCAGCATTTT.

The rearrangement uses TRBV6-5 and TRBJ1-1; 7 nucleotides align to TRBD1. Germline CDR1 reads MNHEY; CDR2 reads SVGAGI. This CDR3 has 14 residues. V shed 5 bases and J 4 bases; nucleotides not matched to a gene: 7. The CDR3 loop reads CASSRQGVGTEAFF. In DNA, the CDR3 is TGTGCCAGCAGTCGACAGGGTGTTGGCACTGAAGCTTTCTTT.

This clonotype was recorded at least ten times. The chain carries TRBV10-1 and TRBJ2-3; TRBD2 aligns across 9 bases. The V and J ends lost 4 bases and 7 bases, in that order; junction bases with no gene match: 3. CDR3 length equals 13 residues. CDR1 WNHNN and CDR2 SYGVQD come from the germline V gene (reference sequence). CDR3 loop: CASSALAGYTQYF. CDR3 DNA: TGCGCCAGCAGTGCACTAGCGGGCTATACGCAGTATTTT.

In DNA form, the CDR3 reads TGCGCCAGCAGCCCGGAGGGACTAGCGACCTACGAGCAGTACTTC. It specifies CASSPEGLATYEQYF. The chain recombines TRBV5-1 with TRBJ2-7, with 10 positions matching TRBD2. Germline-derived CDR1 and CDR2 are SGHRS and YFSETQ. The CDR3 runs 15 residues. V was pared by 4 bases and J by 2 bases, with 6 bases of the junction left unmatched.

The CDR3 DNA is TGTGCCAGCAGCTTAGCGAACACAGATACGCAGTATTTT. Translation: CASSLANTDTQYF. The chain joins TRBV7-9 to TRBJ2-3; D remains unclear. The CDR3 length is 13 residues. Germline V CDR1 and CDR2: SEHNR, FQNEAQ (reference sequence). The V end lost 0 bases, the J end lost 2 bases, and 3 bases lay between the germline ends.

V usage is TRBV6-6 and J usage is TRBJ2-2, with 7 bases aligning to TRBD2. This CDR3 has 16 residues. V dropped 0 bases and J dropped 7; count of bases not matched to a gene: 8. Germline V lookup: CDR1 MNHNY, CDR2 SVGAGI (reference sequence). CDR3 in DNA: TGTGCCAGCAGTTACTCGGGACTATCGGAGGTCGGGGAGCTGTTTTTT. Translation gives CASSYSGLSEVGELFF.

This clonotype was recorded a few times. V and J are TRBV7-3 and TRBJ2-2, with D perhaps TRBD1 (6 bases). With 3 bases removed from V and 8 bases from J, the gap between germline ends came to 16 bases. The CDR3 totals 15 residues. CDR1 and CDR2 from the germline V gene are SGHTA and FQGTGA. CDR3 DNA: TGTGCCAGCAGCTTCGCCGGGACATATTCGGGGGAGCTGTTTTTT. Amino acid sequence: CASSFAGTYSGELFF. Drawing the rest from reference TRBV7-3 and TRBJ2-2, the complete variable domain is GAGVSQTPSNKVTEKGKYVELRCDPISGHTALYWYRQSLGQGPEFLIYFQGTGAADDSGLPNDRFFAVRPEGSVSTLKIQRTERGDSAVYLCASSFAGTYSGELFFGEGSRLTVL.

A few counts support this clonotype. The chain recombines TRBV20-1 with TRBJ2-7; 9 bases map to TRBD1. The germline CDR1 and CDR2 sequences are DFQATT and SNEGSKA (reference sequence). Trimming took 6 bases from V and 3 from J; bases not matched to a gene: 9. This CDR3 has 14 residues. The CDR3 DNA reads TGCAGTGCCAGAATCCCGGGACAGGGCTACGAGCAGTACTTC. This translates into CSARIPGQGYEQYF.

This sequence joins TRBV27 and TRBJ2-3, with a weak D call TRBD2 (5 bases). The CDR3 is 14 residues long. Trimming shortened V by 3 bases and J by 5 bases, and 12 bases separated the two germline ends. Germline CDR1 reads MNHEY; CDR2 reads SMNVEV (reference sequence). CDR3 coding DNA: TGTGCCAGCAGTTTTATCGGGGTTGGAGATACGCAGTATTTT. Residues: CASSFIGVGDTQYF.

This clonotype appeared many times. The rearrangement links TRBV12-3 or TRBV12-4 to TRBJ2-4; possibly TRBD1 for D (5 bases). This CDR3 is 16 amino acids long. Trimming cost V 6 bases and J 5 bases, with 20 bases left between them. Here the CDR3 reads CASSYDHRQSQNIQYF. The CDR3 DNA is TGTGCCAGCAGCTATGACCACAGACAGTCCCAAAACATTCAGTACTTC.

This clonotype was recorded a few times. This sequence joins TRBV19 and TRBJ2-3; 10 positions agree with TRBD2. The germline V gene has CDR1 LNHDA and CDR2 SQIVND (reference sequence). This CDR3 contains 16 residues. The V and J ends lost 7 bases and 5 bases, in that order; junction bases with no gene match: 12. CDR3 amino acids: CASTISAGGPGDTQYF. CDR3 DNA: TGTGCCAGTACAATCTCAGCGGGGGGGCCCGGAGATACGCAGTATTTT.

There are a few counts of this clonotype. The chain carries TRBV6-2 or TRBV6-3 and TRBJ2-5; TRBD2 agrees at 7 bases. V gave up 5 bases and J gave up 1 base; unmatched junction bases: 7. Germline CDR1 reads MNHEY; CDR2 reads SVGEGT. The CDR3 is made up of 15 amino acids. In DNA form, the CDR3 reads TGTGCCAGCAGTGACGCCCGACTAGCCCAAGAGACCCAGTACTTC. Translating it yields CASSDARLAQETQYF.

The chain carries TRBV20-1 and TRBJ2-6; maybe TRBD2 (6 bases). Germline lookup yields CDR1 DFQATT and CDR2 SNEGSKA (reference sequence). The CDR3 totals 14 residues. Trimming took off 3 bases at V and 0 bases at J, with 6 bases between the two ends. This CDR3 reads CSARGLSGANVLTF. The CDR3, as DNA: TGCAGTGCTAGGGGACTCTCTGGGGCCAACGTCCTGACTTTC.

This clonotype was observed many times. The chain employs TRBV5-1 and TRBJ2-7; D is undetermined. The CDR3 totals 13 residues. The V and J ends lost 1 base and 6 bases respectively, with 11 bases between them. CDR1 is SGHRS and CDR2 is YFSETQ in the germline V gene. In DNA form, the CDR3 reads TGCGCCAGCAGCTTGCGCACTCAAGGCGAGCAGTACTTC. Amino acid sequence: CASSLRTQGEQYF.

The rearrangement uses TRBV29-1 and TRBJ2-1, with D possibly TRBD2 on 5 matching bases. This CDR3 has 12 residues. V lost 5 bases to trimming and J lost 3 bases, with 8 bases between them. Germline V CDR1 and CDR2: SQVTM, ANQGSEA. The CDR3 region is CSVSGIYNEQFF. DNA for the CDR3: TGCAGCGTTTCCGGGATCTACAATGAGCAGTTCTTC.

At least ten counts were recorded for this clonotype. This rearrangement joins TRBV7-2 to TRBJ2-1, with D perhaps being TRBD1 or TRBD2 (6 bases each). The length of the CDR3 is 16 residues. Germline-derived CDR1 and CDR2 are SGHTA and FQGNSA. V lost 0 bases to trimming and J lost 7 bases, with 16 bases between them. The CDR3 is CASSLAGGSTRNEQFF. CDR3 bases: TGTGCCAGCAGCTTAGCGGGGGGCAGTACGAGGAATGAGCAGTTCTTC.

This clonotype was picked up many times. The rearrangement uses TRBV10-3 and TRBJ2-5; D is possibly TRBD1 (6 bases). The CDR3 sequence is 14 residues long. The germline V and J ends were trimmed by 6 bases and 5 bases, with 16 bases remaining between them. Germline V gene lookup returns CDR1 ENHRY and CDR2 SYGVKD. CDR3 in DNA: TGTGCCATCAGGGACTCGACAGGCGGCGAGACCCAGTACTTC. Its translation: CAIRDSTGGETQYF.

The chain is built from TRBV2 and TRBJ2-1; a possible D gene is TRBD2 (6 bases). The germline V gene encodes CDR1 SNHLY and CDR2 FYNNEI. V lost 3 bases, J lost 6 bases, and 12 bases lay in between. This CDR3 has 14 residues. For the CDR3, the DNA is TGTGCCAGCAGTGAGTTTACTAGCCTCAATGAGCAGTTCTTC. Its protein is CASSEFTSLNEQFF.

The chain couples TRBV5-1 to TRBJ2-7; 11 bases align to TRBD2. The J segment lost 2 bases and the V segment lost 4 bases, leaving 5 bases of the junction unmatched. The V gene's germline CDR1 is SGHRS and CDR2 YFSETQ. This CDR3 is built from 15 residues. The CDR3 region is CASSTVTSGAYEQYF. The DNA for the CDR3 is TGCGCCAGCAGCACGGTGACTAGCGGGGCCTACGAGCAGTACTTC.

This clonotype was recorded many times. This chain joins TRBV21-1 and TRBJ2-7; TRBD2 reflects the table's D call only, with no check against the DNA. TRBV21-1 has pseudogene status. This CDR3 spans 16 amino acids. The CDR3 sequence: CASSKRGGTESYEQYF. CDR3 coding DNA: TGTGCCAGCAGCAAACGGGGGGGAACAGAATCCTACGAGCAGTACTTC.

This chain joins TRBV2 and TRBJ2-2; the match to TRBD2 covers 7 bases. The CDR3 has 16 amino acids. Germline values: CDR1 SNHLY, CDR2 FYNNEI. The V gene end was trimmed by 6 bases and the J gene end by 6 bases; junction bases not matched to a gene: 13. CDR3: CASSARDYNSPGELFF. In nucleotides, the CDR3 is TGTGCCAGCAGCGCTCGGGACTATAATTCGCCCGGGGAGCTGTTTTTT.

The sample holds many counts of this clonotype. The gene calls are TRBV25-1 and TRBJ2-7; D might be TRBD1 (6 bases). Trimming cost V 0 bases and J 1 base, with 10 bases left between them. CDR1 MGHDK and CDR2 SYGVNS come from the germline V gene. The length of the CDR3 is 15 residues. The CDR3 sequence: CASSEYNRESYEQYF. The CDR3 DNA is TGTGCCAGCAGTGAATATAACAGGGAGTCCTACGAGCAGTACTTC.

This clonotype was recorded a few times. The V and J genes are TRBV18 and TRBJ2-7; weak D call: TRBD1 (6 bases). The CDR3 covers 14 residues. The germline V and J ends were trimmed by 2 bases and 5 bases, with 13 bases remaining between them. Germline-derived CDR1 and CDR2 are KGHSH and LQKENI. The CDR3 reads CASSPRAGADEQYF. CDR3 sequence (DNA): TGTGCCAGCTCACCAAGGGCAGGGGCGGACGAGCAGTACTTC. Using reference TRBV18 and TRBJ2-7 for the parts outside the CDR3, the full variable domain is NAGVMQNPRHLVRRRGQEARLRCSPMKGHSHVYWYRQLPEEGLKFMVYLQKENIIDESGMPKERFSAEFPKEGPSILRIQQVVRGDSAAYFCASSPRAGADEQYFGPGTRLTVT.

The rearrangement links TRBV10-3 to TRBJ2-7, with a tentative D call TRBD1 (6 bases). Trimming removed 2 bases from V and 1 base from J, with 9 bases in between. Germline CDR1 reads ENHRY; CDR2 reads SYGVKD. The CDR3 length is 14 residues. CDR3 DNA: TGTGCCATCAGTGAGAACAGGGATTCCTACGAGCAGTACTTC. Encoded protein: CAISENRDSYEQYF.

The rearrangement joins TRBV4-3 to TRBJ2-5; no clear D gene. The V gene's germline CDR1 is LGHNA and CDR2 YSLEER. Between the trimmed V and J ends, which lost 1 base and 4 bases, there was a span of 10 bases. This CDR3 is 14 amino acids long. The CDR3 sequence: CASSQGGQIETQYF. DNA for the CDR3: TGCGCCAGCAGCCAAGGGGGTCAGATAGAGACCCAGTACTTC.

This clonotype has ten or more counts. The V call is TRBV7-9, the J call TRBJ2-7; 7 bases agree with TRBD1. Germline V lookup: CDR1 SEHNR, CDR2 FQNEAQ (reference sequence). The CDR3 loop spans 12 amino acids. J lost 6 bases, V lost 5 bases, and 4 bases had no gene match. CDR3 residues: CASSPDRVEQYF. The CDR3 DNA follows: TGTGCCAGCAGCCCCGACAGGGTCGAGCAGTACTTC.

In this sample, this clonotype turned up a few times. This sequence joins TRBV6-5 and TRBJ1-2; D perhaps matches TRBD1 (6 bases). V lost 5 bases, J lost 7 bases, and 11 bases lay in between. The CDR3 extends over 12 amino acids. The germline gives CDR1 MNHEY, CDR2 SVGAGI. In DNA form, the CDR3 reads TGTGCCAGCAGTACAGGGCGCGGTGGCTACACCTTC. Its translation is CASSTGRGGYTF.

The J gene is TRBJ2-7, the V gene TRBV29-1, with D perhaps being TRBD1 or TRBD2 (5 bases each). The CDR3 has 13 amino acids. V lost 7 bases, J lost 4 bases, and 17 bases lay in between. CDR1 and CDR2 (germline): SQVTM, ANQGSEA. The CDR3 nucleotides are TGCAGCGCCTCCAGAGGGACGGCTTACGAGCAGTACTTC. Its translation is CSASRGTAYEQYF.

There are many counts of this clonotype. The genes are TRBV20-1 and TRBJ2-5; D call uncertain. The CDR3 loop spans 10 amino acids. Trimming left V 6 bases short and J 5 bases short, with 7 bases between. Germline CDR1 is DFQATT and CDR2 is SNEGSKA (reference sequence). The CDR3 bases are TGCAGTGCCCGCGGCGAGACCCAGTACTTC. Encoded protein: CSARGETQYF.

This clonotype was seen many times. The chain recombines TRBV15 with TRBJ1-2, with D uncertain. V dropped 1 base and J dropped 5 bases, with 5 bases sitting between them. CDR1 is LNHNV and CDR2 is YYDKDF in the germline V gene (reference sequence). The CDR3 has 12 residues. CDR3 amino acids: CATSRAGYGYTF. Written as DNA, the CDR3 is TGTGCCACCAGCAGAGCCGGGTATGGCTACACCTTC. The variable domain in full, completed from reference TRBV15 and TRBJ1-2, reads DAMVIQNPRYQVTQFGKPVTLSCSQTLNHNVMYWYQQKSSQAPKLLFHYYDKDFNNEADTPDNFQSRRPNTSFCFLDIRSPGLGDTAMYLCATSRAGYGYTFGSGTRLTVV.